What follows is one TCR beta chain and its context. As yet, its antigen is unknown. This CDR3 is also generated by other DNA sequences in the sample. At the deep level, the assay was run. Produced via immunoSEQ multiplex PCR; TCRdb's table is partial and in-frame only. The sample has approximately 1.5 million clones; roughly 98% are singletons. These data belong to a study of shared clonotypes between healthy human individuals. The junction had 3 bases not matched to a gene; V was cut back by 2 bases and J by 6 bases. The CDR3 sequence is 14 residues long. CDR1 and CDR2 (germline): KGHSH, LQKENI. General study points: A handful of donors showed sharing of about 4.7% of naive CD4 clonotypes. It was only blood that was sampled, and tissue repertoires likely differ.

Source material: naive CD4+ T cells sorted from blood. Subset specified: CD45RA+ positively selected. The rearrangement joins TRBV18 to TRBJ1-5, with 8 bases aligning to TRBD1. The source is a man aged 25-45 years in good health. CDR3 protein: CASSPGTGGQPQHF. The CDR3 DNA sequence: TGTGCCAGCTCACCAGGCACAGGGGGTCAGCCCCAGCATTTT. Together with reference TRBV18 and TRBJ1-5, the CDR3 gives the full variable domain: NAGVMQNPRHLVRRRGQEARLRCSPMKGHSHVYWYRQLPEEGLKFMVYLQKENIIDESGMPKERFSAEFPKEGPSILRIQQVVRGDSAAYFCASSPGTGGQPQHFGDGTRLSIL.